This T cell receptor beta chain was sequenced in a study of tumor-infiltrating lymphocytes in oesophageal squamous cell carcinoma. Each CDR3 protein is one row after TCRdb ran MiXCR on the PCR reads. The sample lists some 18,000 distinct CDR3 sequences; about two fifths were seen once. The sequenced sample was normal esophageal tissue next to the tumor. The clonotype comes from a male donor with esophageal squamous cell carcinoma.

The DNA of the CDR3 is TGTGCCAGCAGTCCCCCTCCGGGACTAGCGGGAGGCGGCTCCTACAATGAGCAGTTCTTC. Encoded protein: CASSPPPGLAGGGSYNEQFF. The genes are TRBV12-3 or TRBV12-4 and TRBJ2-1; 15 nucleotides agree with TRBD2. V trimming: 5 bases; J trimming: 0 bases; junction bases outside the gene matches: 11. The CDR3 runs 20 residues.